These T cell receptor beta chains were read from a single sample in a study of T cells after yellow fever vaccination. MiXCR, applied by TCRdb to the 5' RACE reads, yields one record per CDR3 protein. The table has approximately 300,000 distinct CDR3 sequences, around 10% seen once; the top ten hold roughly 3%. The starting material was CD4+ T cells sorted from PBMCs, obtained 45 days after the yellow fever booster vaccination. These receptors were collected from a man between 18 and 29 years old who received the YFV17D yellow fever vaccine. Each CDR3 is given with its conserved first and last residue.

v_call cdr3_length cdr3_aa
TRBV6-1 14 CASSLRTTYNEQFF
TRBV6-6 17 CASSPPQGAYYNSPLHF
TRBV9 15 CASSRSGGSGNEQFF
TRBV5-1 15 CASSPEGQGLSPLHF
TRBV30 13 CAWSVLEGEKLFF
TRBV20-1 15 CSAVGDRGLQETQYF
TRBV18 15 CASSPPPGANYGYTF
TRBV10-3 15 CAIRVSGGPGTEAFF
TRBV7-9 16 CASSKTWRADGDIQYF
TRBV7-9 14 CASSLDRSTDTQYF
TRBV2 14 CASTWVGSTGELFF
TRBV7-9 13 CASSLVGLDEAFF
TRBV5-1 16 CASSLAWQGPHEKLFF
TRBV29-1 13 CSGQTSGQETQYF
TRBV7-2 13 CASSNRVTDTQYF
TRBV12-3/TRBV12-4 15 CASSLGSGGNQPQHF
TRBV12-3/TRBV12-4 15 CASSSARGLRTEAFF
TRBV6-5 13 CASRPDGYHEQFF
TRBV7-2 14 CASSTDRVGTEAFF
TRBV5-1 12 CASSYSYNEQFF
TRBV11-2 14 CASSLVGTGAEQYF
TRBV7-2 15 CASSFYRGVGNIQYF
TRBV18 12 CASSRQTDTIYF
TRBV9 13 CASSVGPETEAFF
TRBV7-2 16 CASSLAGLAGVETQYF
TRBV3-1 14 CASSLPTGNNEQFF
TRBV28 11 CASTTPTEAFF
TRBV5-1 16 CASSWGTQGLQETQYF
TRBV4-3 16 CASSRATGEPTDEQFF
TRBV20-1 13 CSAETLSAGKLFF
TRBV15 13 CATSRVIEDTQYF
TRBV5-6 13 CASSVGLQETQYF
TRBV6-5 15 CASYPEGGNTGELFF
TRBV4-2 17 CASSQGLAGGAGNEQFF
TRBV20-1 12 CSARAPNTEAFF
TRBV6-4 13 CASSERPNNEQFF
TRBV7-9 13 CATHGTTLPEQFF
TRBV4-1 14 CASSPGSGNQPQHF
TRBV7-2 16 CASSDWTGDFGNTIYF
TRBV7-2 15 CASSKSGGQGFGYTF
TRBV3-1 18 CASSQGRLAGGLGETQYF
TRBV7-9 13 CASSPASTDTQYF
TRBV20-1 15 CSAPPGKDSYNEQFF
TRBV7-2 14 CASSFLAGQETQYF
TRBV14 19 CASSPRGLAGVGSYNEQFF
TRBV4-2 16 CASSPELAGNTGELFF
TRBV9 16 CASSDSTGVRPETQYF
TRBV7-9 13 CASSARQNTEAFF
TRBV4-2 15 CASSHLRTGSYGYTF
TRBV5-1 14 CASSTGQGKETQYF
TRBV2 14 CASKDRLTSYEQYF
TRBV7-9 14 CASSLVDSSYEQYF
TRBV6-5 15 CASSYLKWGSDGYTF
TRBV30 12 CAWNKGGNGYTF
TRBV4-1 17 CASSQDRPGFGTDTQYF
TRBV29-1 14 CSVEDWAKPDTQYF
TRBV6-1 14 CASSETGRGYEQFF